This T cell receptor beta chain came from a study of blood T cell repertoires in COVID-19. Study summary: Italy, Spain and the United States were the sources of the convalescent and acute COVID-19 samples.

Produced via immunoSEQ multiplex PCR; TCRdb's table is partial and in-frame only. Among around 100,000 clones listed, around four fifths were seen once. V lost 5 bases and J 4 bases, leaving 9 bases between the germline ends. From germline, CDR1 is SGHAT and CDR2 FQDESV (reference sequence). The CDR3 is 14 amino acids. This TCR was sampled from a woman in her sixties or seventies with acute or convalescent COVID-19. The sample consisted of peripheral blood. The V call is TRBV11-1, the J call TRBJ2-6, with D possibly being TRBD1 (6 bases). CDR3 DNA: TGTGCCAGCAGCCCGAGGGGGGGGGCCAACGTCCTGACTTTC. This translates into CASSPRGGANVLTF.